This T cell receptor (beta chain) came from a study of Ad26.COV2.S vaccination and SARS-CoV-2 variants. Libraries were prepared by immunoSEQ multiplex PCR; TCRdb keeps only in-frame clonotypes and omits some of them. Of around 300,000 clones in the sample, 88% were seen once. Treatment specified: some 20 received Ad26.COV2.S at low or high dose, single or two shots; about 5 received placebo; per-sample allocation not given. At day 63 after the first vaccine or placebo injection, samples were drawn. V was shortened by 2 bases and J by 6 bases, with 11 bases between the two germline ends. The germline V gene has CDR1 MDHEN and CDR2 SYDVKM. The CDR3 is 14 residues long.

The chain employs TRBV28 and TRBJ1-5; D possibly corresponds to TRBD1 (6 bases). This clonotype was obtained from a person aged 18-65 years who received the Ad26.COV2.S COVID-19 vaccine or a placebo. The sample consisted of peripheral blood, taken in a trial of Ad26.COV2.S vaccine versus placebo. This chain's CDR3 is CASSLGGAAQPQHF. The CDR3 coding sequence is TGTGCCAGCAGTTTAGGGGGCGCAGCTCAGCCCCAGCATTTT.